One and the same sample provided the 12 T cell receptor beta chains below, sequenced in a study of T cell clonality in common variable immunodeficiency. Whole-study results and caveats: In common variable immunodeficiency, TCR beta chains reportedly carried fewer deletions and N-nucleotide insertions.

No antigen has been assigned to these receptors. Libraries were prepared by immunoSEQ multiplex PCR; TCRdb keeps only in-frame clonotypes and omits some of them. The specimen has 17,000 or so clones, none found just once. The specimen was peripheral blood mononuclear cells. These receptors were taken from a human donor with common variable immunodeficiency.

There are a few counts of this clone. The read ends 3 residues shy of where the CDR3 ends; the end is completed using the germline J gene. This chain links TRBV2 with TRBJ1-4, with TRBD1 matching over 9 bases. V shed 6 bases and J 7 bases; nucleotides not matched to a gene: 6. The germline V gene encodes CDR1 SNHLY and CDR2 FYNNEI. The CDR3 length is 14 residues. The part of the CDR3 DNA that was read is TGTGCCAGCAGCGGACAGGGGATCGTTGAAAAA. It yields the protein CASSGQGIVEK. The whole CDR3 reads CASSGQGIVEKLFF.

This clone was found a few times. Coverage ceases 3 residues before the CDR3 finishes, and the germline J gene fills in the end. The chain has TRBV7-9 and TRBJ1-2; D uncertain. Looked up from germline, CDR1 is SEHNR and CDR2 is FQNEAQ (reference sequence). CDR3 length: 15 residues. V was cut by 5 bases and J by 3 bases, with 16 bases left in between. The CDR3 protein is CASSLISLRDYGYTF. The sequenced part of the CDR3 DNA is TGTGCCAGCAGCCTAATATCATTAAGGGACTATGGC.

This clone has more than one count but fewer than ten. The read terminates 3 residues before the CDR3 end, so the remaining end is supplied by the germline J gene. The chain uses TRBV6-2 or TRBV6-3 and TRBJ1-5, with D possibly being TRBD1 (5 bases). There are 13 residues in the CDR3. Germline CDR1 MNHEY, CDR2 SVGEGT. Trimming stripped 6 bases from V and 5 bases from J, with 11 bases between. CDR3 amino acids: CASRLDNYQPQHF. The sequenced CDR3 bases are TGTGCCAGCAGGTTGGACAACTATCAGCCC.

Only a few counts were recorded for this clone. Sequencing ends 3 residues short of the CDR3 end; the germline J gene provides the rest. The V gene is TRBV18, the J gene TRBJ2-3, with 12 bases that match TRBD2. Trimming removed 6 bases from V and 1 base from J; junction bases left unmatched: 5. CDR1 is KGHSH, CDR2 LQKENI, per germline. The CDR3 runs to 16 residues. CDR3: CASSPRLAGGTDTQYF. The CDR3 DNA, read in part, is TGTGCCAGCTCCCCGAGACTAGCGGGGGGCACAGATACG. Full variable domain (rest looked up from reference TRBV18 and TRBJ2-3): NAGVMQNPRHLVRRRGQEARLRCSPMKGHSHVYWYRQLPEEGLKFMVYLQKENIIDESGMPKERFSAEFPKEGPSILRIQQVVRGDSAAYFCASSPRLAGGTDTQYFGPGTRLTVL.

A remark on this clone: The read comes to an end 3 residues before the CDR3 does, leaving the germline J gene to fill in the end. This chain links TRBV19 with TRBJ1-1, with D possibly matching TRBD1 (6 bases). The V gene lost 8 bases and the J gene lost 3 bases, with 16 bases spanning the gap. The CDR3 has 14 residues. Germline loops: CDR1 LNHDA, CDR2 SQIVND (reference sequence). The CDR3 loop is CASVLRGRDTEAFF. CDR3 bases read: TGTGCCAGTGTGCTGAGGGGGAGGGACACTGAA.

A word on this clone: The CDR3 end lies 3 residues beyond the end of the read and is filled in from the germline J gene. The chain joins TRBV19 to TRBJ2-5; D perhaps matches TRBD1 (5 bases). The length of the CDR3 is 12 residues. The V end lost 5 bases, the J end lost 5 bases, and 9 bases lay between the germline ends. CDR1 is LNHDA, CDR2 SQIVND, per germline (reference sequence). CDR3 DNA, as far as it was read: TGTGCCAGTAGTCAGGGTCGGGAGACC. This encodes CASSQGRET. The complete CDR3 protein is CASSQGRETQYF. The variable domain in full, completed from reference TRBV19 and TRBJ2-5, reads DGGITQSPKYLFRKEGQNVTLSCEQNLNHDAMYWYRQDPGQGLRLIYYSQIVNDFQKGDIAEGYSVSREKKESFPLTVTSAQKNPTAFYLCASSQGRETQYFGPGTRLLVL.

Concerning this clone itself: The DNA ends 3 residues before the CDR3 does, and the rest of the CDR3 is filled in from the germline J gene. The chain combines TRBV19 with TRBJ1-2, with D possibly matching TRBD1 (6 bases). Trimming pared 0 bases from V and 3 bases from J, leaving 20 bases between. This CDR3 comprises 18 residues. Per germline, CDR1 LNHDA and CDR2 SQIVND (reference sequence). The CDR3 sequence is CASSIDTRGRDTHYGYTF. CDR3 bases read: TGTGCCAGTAGTATAGATACGAGAGGTCGGGACACCCACTATGGC.

In its sample, this clone ranks as medium-sized. The read ends 3 residues early relative to the CDR3; the germline J gene fills the gap. The V and J genes are TRBV7-2 and TRBJ2-7, with 10 bases lining up with TRBD2. Germline CDR1 is SGHTA and CDR2 is FQGNSA. The CDR3 contains 15 residues. With V trimmed by 2 bases and J by 2 bases, 3 bases remained unmatched. CDR3 bases read: TGTGCCAGCAGCTTAAGGCTAGCGGGAGCCTACGAG. Protein: CASSLRLAGAYE. From start to end, the CDR3 is CASSLRLAGAYEQYF.

Notes on this clone: Coverage ceases 3 residues before the CDR3 finishes, and the germline J gene fills in the end. This chain joins TRBV2 and TRBJ1-6; the D gene is possibly TRBD1 (6 bases). The CDR3 length is 17 residues. Trimming stripped 8 bases from V and 7 bases from J, with 24 bases between. Germline V gene data show CDR1 as SNHLY and CDR2 as FYNNEI. Partial CDR3 DNA: TGTGCCAGCCGCGGGACATTCACCGAGGCGAAAAATTCACCC. Translating gives CASRGTFTEAKNSP. The full CDR3 reads CASRGTFTEAKNSPLHF.

There are many counts of this clone. The CDR3 extends 3 residues past the end of the read, so its final part is completed from the germline J gene. V usage is TRBV18 and J usage is TRBJ2-7, with TRBD2 matching 8 bases. The J segment lost 4 bases and the V segment lost 3 bases, leaving 5 bases of the junction unmatched. This CDR3 is 14 amino acids long. Per germline, CDR1 KGHSH and CDR2 LQKENI. The covered CDR3 bases are TGTGCCAGCTCACCGAGTAGCGGGGCTTACGAG. It translates to CASSPSSGAYE. The CDR3, in full, reads CASSPSSGAYEQYF.

By share, this clone counts as medium-sized. The read halts 3 residues ahead of the CDR3 end, with the missing end drawn from the germline J gene. The chain is built from TRBV11-2 and TRBJ2-5, with D unclear. V lost 2 bases to trimming and J lost 5 bases, with 12 bases between them. CDR1 SGHAT and CDR2 FQNNGV come from the germline V gene. The CDR3 runs to 14 residues. CDR3 in amino acids: CASSLLAGWETQYF. The DNA read from the CDR3 is TGTGCCAGCAGCTTATTGGCAGGCTGGGAGACC.

About this clone: The read is 3 residues too short to cover the CDR3 end, so that end is filled in from the germline J gene. The chain uses TRBV7-2 and TRBJ2-1; perhaps TRBD2 as D (6 bases). This CDR3 is built from 15 residues. Per germline, CDR1 SGHTA and CDR2 FQGNSA. The V and J ends lost 5 bases and 0 bases respectively, with 11 bases between them. The CDR3 region is CASSPRGSSYNEQFF. CDR3 DNA (partial): TGTGCCAGCAGCCCGCGGGGAAGCTCCTACAATGAG.